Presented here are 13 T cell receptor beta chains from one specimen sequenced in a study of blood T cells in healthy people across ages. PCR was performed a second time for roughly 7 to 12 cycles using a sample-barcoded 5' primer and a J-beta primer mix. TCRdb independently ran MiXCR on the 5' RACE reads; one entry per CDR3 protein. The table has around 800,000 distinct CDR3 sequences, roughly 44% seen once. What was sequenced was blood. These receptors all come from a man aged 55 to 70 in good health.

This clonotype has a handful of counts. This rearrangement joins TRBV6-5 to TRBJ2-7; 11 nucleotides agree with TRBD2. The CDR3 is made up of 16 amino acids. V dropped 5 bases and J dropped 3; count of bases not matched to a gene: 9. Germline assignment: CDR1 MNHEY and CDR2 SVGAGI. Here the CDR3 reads CASSPPSGGTHYEQYF. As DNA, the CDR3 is TGTGCCAGCAGTCCACCTAGCGGGGGGACCCACTACGAGCAGTACTTC.

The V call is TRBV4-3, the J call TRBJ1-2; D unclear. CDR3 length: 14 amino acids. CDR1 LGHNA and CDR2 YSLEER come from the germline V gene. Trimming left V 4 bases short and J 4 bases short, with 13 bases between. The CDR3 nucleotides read TGCGCCAGCAGCCCCAGACCAGTGAGCTATGGCTACACCTTC. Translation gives CASSPRPVSYGYTF.

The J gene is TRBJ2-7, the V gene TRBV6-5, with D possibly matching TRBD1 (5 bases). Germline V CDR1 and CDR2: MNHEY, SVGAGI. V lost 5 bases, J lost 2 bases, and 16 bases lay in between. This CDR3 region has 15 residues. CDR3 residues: CASSPDSEFAYEQYF. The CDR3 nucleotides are TGTGCCAGCAGTCCAGACAGTGAGTTCGCCTACGAGCAGTACTTC.

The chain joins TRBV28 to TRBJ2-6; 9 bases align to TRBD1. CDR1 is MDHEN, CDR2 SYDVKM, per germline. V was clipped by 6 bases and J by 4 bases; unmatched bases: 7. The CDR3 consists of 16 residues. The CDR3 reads CASRTGGAGGANVLTF. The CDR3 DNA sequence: TGTGCCAGCAGAACAGGGGGCGCAGGCGGGGCCAACGTCCTGACTTTC.

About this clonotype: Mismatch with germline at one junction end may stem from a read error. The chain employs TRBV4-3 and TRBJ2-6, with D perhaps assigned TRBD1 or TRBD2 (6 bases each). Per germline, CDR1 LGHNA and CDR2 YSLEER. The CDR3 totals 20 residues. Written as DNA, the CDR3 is TGCGCCAGCAGCCAAGATCCCCCACCCGGGGGCTACTCTGGGGCCAGCGTCCTGACTTTC. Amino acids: CASSQDPPPGGYSGASVLTF.

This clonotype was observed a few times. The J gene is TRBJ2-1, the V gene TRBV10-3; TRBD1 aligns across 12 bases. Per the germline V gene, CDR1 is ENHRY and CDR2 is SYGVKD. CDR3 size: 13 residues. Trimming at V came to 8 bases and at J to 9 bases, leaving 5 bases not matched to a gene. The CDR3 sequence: CAIGTGGFSEQFF. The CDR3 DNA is TGTGCCATCGGGACAGGGGGCTTCTCTGAGCAGTTCTTC.

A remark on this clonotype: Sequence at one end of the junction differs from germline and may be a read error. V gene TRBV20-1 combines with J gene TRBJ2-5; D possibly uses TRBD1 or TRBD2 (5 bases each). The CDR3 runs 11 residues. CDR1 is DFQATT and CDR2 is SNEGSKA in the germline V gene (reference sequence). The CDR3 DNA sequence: TGCAGTGCTAGAGATACGGGGACCCGGTACTTC. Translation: CSARDTGTRYF.

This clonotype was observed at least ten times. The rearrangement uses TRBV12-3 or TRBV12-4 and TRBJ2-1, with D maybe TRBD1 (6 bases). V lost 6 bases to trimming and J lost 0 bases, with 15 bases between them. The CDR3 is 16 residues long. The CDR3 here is CASSTTTTGSYNEQFF. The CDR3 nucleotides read TGTGCCAGCAGCACCACTACGACAGGCTCCTACAATGAGCAGTTCTTC.

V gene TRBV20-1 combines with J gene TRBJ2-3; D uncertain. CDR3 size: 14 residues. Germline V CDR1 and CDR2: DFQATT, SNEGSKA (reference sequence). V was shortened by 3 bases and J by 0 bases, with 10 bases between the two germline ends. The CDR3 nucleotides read TGCAGTGCTAGCCCGGCAGATAGCACAGATACGCAGTATTTT. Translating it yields CSASPADSTDTQYF.

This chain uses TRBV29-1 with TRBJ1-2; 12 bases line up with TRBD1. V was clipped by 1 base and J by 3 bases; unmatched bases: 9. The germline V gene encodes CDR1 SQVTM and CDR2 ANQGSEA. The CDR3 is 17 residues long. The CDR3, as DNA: TGCAGCGTTGAAGCGGGGACAGGGGGCATGGAATACTATGGCTACACCTTC. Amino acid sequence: CSVEAGTGGMEYYGYTF.

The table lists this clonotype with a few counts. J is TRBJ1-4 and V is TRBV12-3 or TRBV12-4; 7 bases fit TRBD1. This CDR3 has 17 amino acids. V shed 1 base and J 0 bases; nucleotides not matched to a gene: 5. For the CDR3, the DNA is TGTGCCAGCAGTTTAGGGATACAGGGGACAACTAATGAAAAACTGTTTTTT. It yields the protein CASSLGIQGTTNEKLFF.

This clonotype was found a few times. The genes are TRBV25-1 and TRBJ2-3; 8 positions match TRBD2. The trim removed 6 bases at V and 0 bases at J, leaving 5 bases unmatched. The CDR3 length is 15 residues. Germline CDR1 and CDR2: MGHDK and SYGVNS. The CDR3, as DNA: TGTGCCAGCAGCGCTGGACTAGCCAGCACAGATACGCAGTATTTT. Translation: CASSAGLASTDTQYF.

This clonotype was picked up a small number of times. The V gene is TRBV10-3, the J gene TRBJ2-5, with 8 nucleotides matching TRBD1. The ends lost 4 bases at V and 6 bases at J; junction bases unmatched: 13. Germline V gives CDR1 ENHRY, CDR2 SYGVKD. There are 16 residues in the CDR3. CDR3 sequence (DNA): TGTGCCATCAGTGCAGAAGGGCAGGGGGCGAGGCAGACCCAGTACTTC. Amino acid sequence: CAISAEGQGARQTQYF.